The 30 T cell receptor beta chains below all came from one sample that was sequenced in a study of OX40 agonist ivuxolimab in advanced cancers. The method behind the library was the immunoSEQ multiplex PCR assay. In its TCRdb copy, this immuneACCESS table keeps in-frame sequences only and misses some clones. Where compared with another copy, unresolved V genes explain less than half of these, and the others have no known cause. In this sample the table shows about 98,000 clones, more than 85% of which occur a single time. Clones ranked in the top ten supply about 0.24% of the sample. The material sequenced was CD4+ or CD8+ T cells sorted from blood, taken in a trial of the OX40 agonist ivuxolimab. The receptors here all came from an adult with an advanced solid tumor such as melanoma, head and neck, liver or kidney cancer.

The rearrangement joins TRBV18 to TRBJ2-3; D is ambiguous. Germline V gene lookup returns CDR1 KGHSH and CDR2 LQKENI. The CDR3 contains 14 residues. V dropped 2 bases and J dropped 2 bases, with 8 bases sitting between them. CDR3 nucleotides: TGTGCCAGCTCACCAGTGGGGTTCACAGATACGCAGTATTTT. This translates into CASSPVGFTDTQYF.

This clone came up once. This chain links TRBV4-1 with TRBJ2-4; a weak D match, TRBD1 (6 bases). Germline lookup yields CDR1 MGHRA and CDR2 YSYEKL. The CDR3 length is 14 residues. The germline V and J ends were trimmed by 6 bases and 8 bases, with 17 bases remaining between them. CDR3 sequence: CASSRQVRVDIQYF. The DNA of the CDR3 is TGCGCCAGCAGTAGACAGGTGCGAGTAGACATTCAGTACTTC.

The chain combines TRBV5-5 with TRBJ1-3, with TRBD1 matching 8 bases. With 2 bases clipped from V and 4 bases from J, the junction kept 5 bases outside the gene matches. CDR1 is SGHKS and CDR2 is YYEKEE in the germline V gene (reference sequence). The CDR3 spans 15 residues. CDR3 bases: TGTGCCAGCAGCTTACTGGGGACAGGCGGAAACACCATATATTTT. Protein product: CASSLLGTGGNTIYF.

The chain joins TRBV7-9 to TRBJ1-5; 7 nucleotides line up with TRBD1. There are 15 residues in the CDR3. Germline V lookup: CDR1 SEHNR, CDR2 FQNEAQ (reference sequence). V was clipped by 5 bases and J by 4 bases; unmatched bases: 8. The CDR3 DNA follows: TGTGCCAGCAGCCGACAGGGAGCAATAAATCAGCCCCAGCATTTT. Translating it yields CASSRQGAINQPQHF.

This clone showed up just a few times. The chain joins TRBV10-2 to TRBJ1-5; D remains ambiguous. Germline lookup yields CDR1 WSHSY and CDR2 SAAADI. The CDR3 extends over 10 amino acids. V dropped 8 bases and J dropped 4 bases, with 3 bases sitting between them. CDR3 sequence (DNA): TGCGCCAGCGGTAATCAGCCCCAGCATTTT. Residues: CASGNQPQHF.

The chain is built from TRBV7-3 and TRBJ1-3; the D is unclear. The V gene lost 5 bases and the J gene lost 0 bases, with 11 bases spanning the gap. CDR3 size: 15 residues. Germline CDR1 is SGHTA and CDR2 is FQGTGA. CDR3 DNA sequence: TGTGCCAGCAGCCCCTTTCAGAGCTCTGGAAACACCATATATTTT. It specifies CASSPFQSSGNTIYF.

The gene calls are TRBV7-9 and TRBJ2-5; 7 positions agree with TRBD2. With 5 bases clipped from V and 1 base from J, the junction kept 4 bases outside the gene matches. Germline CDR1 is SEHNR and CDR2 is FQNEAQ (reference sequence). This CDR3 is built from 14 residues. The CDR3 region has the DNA TGTGCCAGCAGCCGTAGCGGGCGCCAAGAGACCCAGTACTTC. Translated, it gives CASSRSGRQETQYF.

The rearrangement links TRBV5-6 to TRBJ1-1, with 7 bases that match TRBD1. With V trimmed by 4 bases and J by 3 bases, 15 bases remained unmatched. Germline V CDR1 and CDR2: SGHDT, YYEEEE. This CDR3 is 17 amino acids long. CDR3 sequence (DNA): TGTGCCAGCAGCCCCGGAGTCACAGGGGCTGTCTACACTGAAGCTTTCTTT. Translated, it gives CASSPGVTGAVYTEAFF.

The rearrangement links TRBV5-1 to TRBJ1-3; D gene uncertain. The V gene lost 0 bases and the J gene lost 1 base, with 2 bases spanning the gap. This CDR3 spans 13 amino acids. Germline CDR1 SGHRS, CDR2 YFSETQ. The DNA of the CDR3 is TGCGCCAGCAGCTTGGATTCTGGAAACACCATATATTTT. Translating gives CASSLDSGNTIYF.

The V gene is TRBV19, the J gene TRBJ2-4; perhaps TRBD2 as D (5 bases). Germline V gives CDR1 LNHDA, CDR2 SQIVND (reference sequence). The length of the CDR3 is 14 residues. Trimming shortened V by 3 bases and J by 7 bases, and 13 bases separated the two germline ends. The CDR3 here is CASSIAGIRNIQYF. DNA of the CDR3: TGTGCCAGTAGTATCGCGGGTATACGGAACATTCAGTACTTC. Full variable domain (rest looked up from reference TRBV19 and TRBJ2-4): DGGITQSPKYLFRKEGQNVTLSCEQNLNHDAMYWYRQDPGQGLRLIYYSQIVNDFQKGDIAEGYSVSREKKESFPLTVTSAQKNPTAFYLCASSIAGIRNIQYFGAGTRLSVL.

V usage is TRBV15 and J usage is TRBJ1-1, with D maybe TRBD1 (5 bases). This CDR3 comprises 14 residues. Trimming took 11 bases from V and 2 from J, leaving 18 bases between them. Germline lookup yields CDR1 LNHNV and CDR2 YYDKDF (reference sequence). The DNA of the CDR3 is TGTGCCGCCCGGGGGGGTAACCGTAACACTGAAGCTTTCTTT. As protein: CAARGGNRNTEAFF.

Written as DNA, the CDR3 is TGCGCCAGCAGCCATGCGGGACAGGGTAATGAAAAACTGTTTTTT. It specifies CASSHAGQGNEKLFF. The J gene is TRBJ1-4, the V gene TRBV4-3, with 9 bases fitting TRBD1. This CDR3 spans 15 amino acids. Germline V gives CDR1 LGHNA, CDR2 YSLEER. With 3 bases clipped from V and 4 bases from J, the junction kept 3 bases outside the gene matches.

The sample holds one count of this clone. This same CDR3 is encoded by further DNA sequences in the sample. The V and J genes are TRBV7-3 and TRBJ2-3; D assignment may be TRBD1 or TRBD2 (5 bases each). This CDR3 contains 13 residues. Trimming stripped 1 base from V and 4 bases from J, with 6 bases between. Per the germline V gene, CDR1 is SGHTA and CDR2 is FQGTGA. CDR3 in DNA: TGTGCCAGCAGCTTAAGAGGGGCAGATACGCAGTATTTT. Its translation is CASSLRGADTQYF.

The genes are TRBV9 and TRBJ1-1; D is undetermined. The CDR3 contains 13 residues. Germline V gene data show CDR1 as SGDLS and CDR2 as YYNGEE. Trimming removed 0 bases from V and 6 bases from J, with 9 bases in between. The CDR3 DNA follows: TGTGCCAGCAGCGTAGCTACCCAGGCTGAAGCTTTCTTT. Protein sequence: CASSVATQAEAFF.

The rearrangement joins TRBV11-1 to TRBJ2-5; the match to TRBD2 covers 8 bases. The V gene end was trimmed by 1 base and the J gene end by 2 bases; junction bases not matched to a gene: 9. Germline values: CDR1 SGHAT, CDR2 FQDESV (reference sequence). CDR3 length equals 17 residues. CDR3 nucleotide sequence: TGTGCCAGCAGCTTAGGCCCTCTGGCGGGGGGACAAGAGACCCAGTACTTC. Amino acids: CASSLGPLAGGQETQYF.

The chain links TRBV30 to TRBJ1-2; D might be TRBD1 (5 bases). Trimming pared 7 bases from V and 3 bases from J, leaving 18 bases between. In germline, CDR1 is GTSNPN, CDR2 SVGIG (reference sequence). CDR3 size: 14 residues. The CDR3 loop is CALAGGAQYYGYTF. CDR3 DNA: TGTGCCTTGGCGGGAGGGGCGCAGTACTATGGCTACACCTTC. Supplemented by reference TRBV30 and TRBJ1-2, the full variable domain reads SQTIHQWPATLVQPVGSPLSLECTVEGTSNPNLYWYRQAAGRGLQLLFYSVGIGQISSEVPQNLSASRPQDRQFILSSKKLLLSDSGFYLCALAGGAQYYGYTFGSGTRLTVV.

In DNA form, the CDR3 reads TGTGCCAGCAGTTACGGTGCGGGAGGGCAAGGCTACACCTTC. Translated: CASSYGAGGQGYTF. This sequence joins TRBV28 and TRBJ1-2; D is ambiguous. Germline CDR1 is MDHEN and CDR2 is SYDVKM. With 4 bases removed from V and 8 bases from J, the gap between germline ends came to 17 bases. The CDR3 runs to 14 residues.

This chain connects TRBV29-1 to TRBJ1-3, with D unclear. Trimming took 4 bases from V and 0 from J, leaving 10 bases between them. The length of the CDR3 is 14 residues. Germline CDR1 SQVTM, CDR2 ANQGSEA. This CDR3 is CSVAGSRSGNTIYF. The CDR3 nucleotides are TGCAGCGTTGCTGGCTCTCGCTCTGGAAACACCATATATTTT.

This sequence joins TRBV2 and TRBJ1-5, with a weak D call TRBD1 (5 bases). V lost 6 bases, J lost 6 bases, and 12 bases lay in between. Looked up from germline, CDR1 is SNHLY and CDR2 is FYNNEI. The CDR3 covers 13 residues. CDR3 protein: CASSPGSSQPQHF. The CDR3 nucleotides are TGTGCCAGCAGCCCAGGGTCGAGTCAGCCCCAGCATTTT.

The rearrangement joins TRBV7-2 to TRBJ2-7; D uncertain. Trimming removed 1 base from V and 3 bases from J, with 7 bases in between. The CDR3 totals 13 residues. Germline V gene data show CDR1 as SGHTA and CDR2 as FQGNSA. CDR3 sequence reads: CASSLEPGYEQYF. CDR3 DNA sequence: TGTGCCAGCAGCTTAGAGCCAGGCTACGAGCAGTACTTC.

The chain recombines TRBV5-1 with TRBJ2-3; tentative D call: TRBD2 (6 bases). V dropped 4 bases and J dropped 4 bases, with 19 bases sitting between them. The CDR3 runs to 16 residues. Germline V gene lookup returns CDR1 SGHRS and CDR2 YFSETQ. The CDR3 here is CASSPELARRADTQYF. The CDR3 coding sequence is TGCGCCAGCAGCCCTGAACTAGCTCGGCGTGCAGATACGCAGTATTTT.

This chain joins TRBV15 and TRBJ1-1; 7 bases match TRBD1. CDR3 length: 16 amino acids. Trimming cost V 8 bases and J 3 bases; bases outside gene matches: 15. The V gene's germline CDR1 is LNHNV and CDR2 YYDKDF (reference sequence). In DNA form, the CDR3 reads TGTGCCACCCAGCAACCCGTTTCCGACAGGGACACTGAAGCTTTCTTT. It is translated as CATQQPVSDRDTEAFF.

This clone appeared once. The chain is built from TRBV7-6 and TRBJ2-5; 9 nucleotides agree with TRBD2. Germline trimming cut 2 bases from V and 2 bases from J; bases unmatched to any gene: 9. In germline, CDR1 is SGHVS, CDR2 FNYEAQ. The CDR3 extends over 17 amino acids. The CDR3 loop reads CASSLRHPSGGQETQYF. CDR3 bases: TGTGCCAGCAGCTTACGGCACCCAAGCGGGGGGCAAGAGACCCAGTACTTC.

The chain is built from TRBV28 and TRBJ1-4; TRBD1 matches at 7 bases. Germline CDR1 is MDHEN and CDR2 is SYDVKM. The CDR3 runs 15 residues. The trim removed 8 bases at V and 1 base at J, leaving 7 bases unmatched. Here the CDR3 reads CASSGGWETNEKLFF. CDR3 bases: TGTGCCAGCTCAGGGGGTTGGGAAACTAATGAAAAACTGTTTTTT.

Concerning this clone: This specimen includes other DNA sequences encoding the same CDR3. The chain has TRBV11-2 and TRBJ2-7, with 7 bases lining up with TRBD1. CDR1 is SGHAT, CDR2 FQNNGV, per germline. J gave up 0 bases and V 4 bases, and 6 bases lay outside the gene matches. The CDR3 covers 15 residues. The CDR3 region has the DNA TGTGCCAGCAGCTCCCCCCGACAGGGCTCCTACGAGCAGTACTTC. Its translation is CASSSPRQGSYEQYF.

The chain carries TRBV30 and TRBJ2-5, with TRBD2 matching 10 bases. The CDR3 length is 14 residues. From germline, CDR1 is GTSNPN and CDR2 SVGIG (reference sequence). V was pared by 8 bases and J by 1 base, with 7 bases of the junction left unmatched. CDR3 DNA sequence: TGTGCCACCTTAGCGGGGGGACGCCAAGAGACCCAGTACTTC. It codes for CATLAGGRQETQYF. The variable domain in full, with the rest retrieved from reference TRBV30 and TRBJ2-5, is SQTIHQWPATLVQPVGSPLSLECTVEGTSNPNLYWYRQAAGRGLQLLFYSVGIGQISSEVPQNLSASRPQDRQFILSSKKLLLSDSGFYLCATLAGGRQETQYFGPGTRLLVL.

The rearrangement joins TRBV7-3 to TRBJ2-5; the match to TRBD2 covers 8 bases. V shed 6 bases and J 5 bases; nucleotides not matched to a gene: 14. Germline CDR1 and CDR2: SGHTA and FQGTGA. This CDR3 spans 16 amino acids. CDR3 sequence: CASSPAPGLGTETQYF. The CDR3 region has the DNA TGTGCCAGCAGTCCAGCACCGGGACTAGGTACGGAGACCCAGTACTTC.

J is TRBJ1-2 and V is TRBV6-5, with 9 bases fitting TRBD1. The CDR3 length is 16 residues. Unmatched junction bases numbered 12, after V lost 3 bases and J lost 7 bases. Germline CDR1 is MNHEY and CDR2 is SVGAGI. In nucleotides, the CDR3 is TGTGCCAGCAGTTATGGGCCGGGACAGGGCTGGGGTGGCTACACCTTC. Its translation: CASSYGPGQGWGGYTF.

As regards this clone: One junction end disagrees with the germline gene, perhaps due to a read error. The CDR3 DNA follows: TGTGCCAGCCGTTTGGGGGGACGGGTCAATCAGCCCCAGCATTTT. Translating it yields CASRLGGRVNQPQHF. The chain joins TRBV28 to TRBJ1-5, with TRBD1 as a possible D gene (5 bases). Germline V gene sequence: CDR1 MDHEN, CDR2 SYDVKM. The CDR3 is 15 residues long.

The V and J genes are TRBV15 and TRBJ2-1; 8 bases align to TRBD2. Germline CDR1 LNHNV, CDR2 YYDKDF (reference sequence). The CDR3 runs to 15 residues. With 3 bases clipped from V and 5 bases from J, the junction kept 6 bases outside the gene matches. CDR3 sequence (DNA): TGTGCCACCAGCAGCGGGACTAGTTTACACAATGAGCAGTTCTTC. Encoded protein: CATSSGTSLHNEQFF.